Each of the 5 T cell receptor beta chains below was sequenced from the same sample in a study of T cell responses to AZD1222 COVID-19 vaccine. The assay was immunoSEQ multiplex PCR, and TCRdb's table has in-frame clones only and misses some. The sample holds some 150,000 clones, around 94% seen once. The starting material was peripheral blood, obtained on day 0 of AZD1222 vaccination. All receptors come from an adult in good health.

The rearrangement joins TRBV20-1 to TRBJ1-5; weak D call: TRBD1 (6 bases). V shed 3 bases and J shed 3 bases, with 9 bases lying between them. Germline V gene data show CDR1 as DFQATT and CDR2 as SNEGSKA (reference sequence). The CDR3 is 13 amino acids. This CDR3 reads CSASSGANQPQHF. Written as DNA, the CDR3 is TGCAGTGCTAGTTCAGGGGCCAATCAGCCCCAGCATTTT.

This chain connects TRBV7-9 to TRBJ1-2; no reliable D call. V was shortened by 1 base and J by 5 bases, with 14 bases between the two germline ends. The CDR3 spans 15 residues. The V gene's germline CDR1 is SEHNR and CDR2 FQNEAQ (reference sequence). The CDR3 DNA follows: TGTGCCAGCAGCTTAGAGGGCATGGCGACTTATGGCTACACCTTC. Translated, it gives CASSLEGMATYGYTF.

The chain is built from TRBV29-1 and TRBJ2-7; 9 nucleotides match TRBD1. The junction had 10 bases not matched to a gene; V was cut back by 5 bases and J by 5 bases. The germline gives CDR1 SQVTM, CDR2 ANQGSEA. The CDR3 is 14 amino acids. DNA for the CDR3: TGCAGCGTTACCGGGGGACAGGGTGGGAACGAGCAGTACGTC. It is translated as CSVTGGQGGNEQYV.

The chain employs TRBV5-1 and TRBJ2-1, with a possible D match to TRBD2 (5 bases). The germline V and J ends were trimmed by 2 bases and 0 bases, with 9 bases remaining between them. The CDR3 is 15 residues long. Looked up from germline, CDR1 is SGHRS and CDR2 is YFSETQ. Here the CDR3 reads CASSFARGSYNEQFF. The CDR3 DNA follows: TGCGCCAGCAGCTTCGCCCGGGGCTCCTACAATGAGCAGTTCTTC.

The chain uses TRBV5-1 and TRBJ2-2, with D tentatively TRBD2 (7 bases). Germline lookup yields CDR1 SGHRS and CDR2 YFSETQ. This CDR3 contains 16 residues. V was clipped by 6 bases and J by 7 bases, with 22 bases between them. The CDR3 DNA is TGCGCCAGCACACGGGGGGCTAGCGTCACCAGCGGGGAGCTGTTTTTT. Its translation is CASTRGASVTSGELFF.